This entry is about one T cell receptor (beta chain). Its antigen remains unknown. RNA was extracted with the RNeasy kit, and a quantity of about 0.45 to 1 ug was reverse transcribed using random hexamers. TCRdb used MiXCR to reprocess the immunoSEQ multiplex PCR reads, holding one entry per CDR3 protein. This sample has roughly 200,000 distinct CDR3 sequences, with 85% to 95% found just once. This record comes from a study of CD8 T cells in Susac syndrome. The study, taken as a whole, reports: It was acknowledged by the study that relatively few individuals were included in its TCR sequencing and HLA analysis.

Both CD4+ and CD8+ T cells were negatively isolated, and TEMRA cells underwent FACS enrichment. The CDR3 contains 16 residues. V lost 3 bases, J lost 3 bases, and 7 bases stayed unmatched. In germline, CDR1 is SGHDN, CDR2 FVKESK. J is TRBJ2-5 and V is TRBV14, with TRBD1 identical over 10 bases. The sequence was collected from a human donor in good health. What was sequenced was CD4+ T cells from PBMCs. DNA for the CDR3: TGTGCCAGCAGCCACGGGACAGGGGCGTCCGAAGAGACCCAGTACTTC. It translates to CASSHGTGASEETQYF.